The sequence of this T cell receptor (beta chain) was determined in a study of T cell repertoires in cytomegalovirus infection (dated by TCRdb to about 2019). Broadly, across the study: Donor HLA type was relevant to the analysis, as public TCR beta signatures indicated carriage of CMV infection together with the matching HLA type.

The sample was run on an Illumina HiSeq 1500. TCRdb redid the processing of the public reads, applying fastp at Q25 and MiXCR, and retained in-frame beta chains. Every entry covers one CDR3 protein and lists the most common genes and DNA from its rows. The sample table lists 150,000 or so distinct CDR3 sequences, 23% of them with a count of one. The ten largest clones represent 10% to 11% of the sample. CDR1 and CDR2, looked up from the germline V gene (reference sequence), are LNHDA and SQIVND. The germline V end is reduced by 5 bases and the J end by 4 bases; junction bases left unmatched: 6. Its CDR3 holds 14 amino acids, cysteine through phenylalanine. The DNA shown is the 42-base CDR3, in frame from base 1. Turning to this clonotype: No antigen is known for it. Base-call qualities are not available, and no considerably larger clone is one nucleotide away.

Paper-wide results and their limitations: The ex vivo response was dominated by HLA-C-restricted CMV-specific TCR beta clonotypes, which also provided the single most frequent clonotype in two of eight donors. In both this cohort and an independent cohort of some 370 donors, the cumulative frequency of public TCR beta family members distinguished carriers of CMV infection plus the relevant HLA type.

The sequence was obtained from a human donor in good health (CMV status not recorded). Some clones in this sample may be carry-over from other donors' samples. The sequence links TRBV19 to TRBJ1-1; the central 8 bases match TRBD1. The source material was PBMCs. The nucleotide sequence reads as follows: TGTGCCAGTAGTCTCGGGACAGGTATCACTGAAGCTTTCTTT. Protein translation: CASSLGTGITEAFF.